Below, 9 T cell receptor beta chains from the same sample are listed, as sequenced in a study of human T cells and chemical hapten exposure. TCRdb itself ran the RACE reads through MiXCR, one entry per CDR3 protein. Of some 330,000 distinct CDR3 sequences listed, around 5% are singletons. Time point reported: pre-sensitization, week 0. Treatment denoted: therapeutic diphenylcyclopropenone sensitization with weekly scalp DPC. This specimen was whole blood, taken in connection with sensitization to the hapten diphenylcyclopropenone (DPC). These receptors all come from a young woman with alopecia areata. Some clones in this sample may be carry-over from other donors' samples.

The gene calls are TRBV5-1 and TRBJ1-4, with a possible D match to TRBD1 (6 bases). There are 15 residues in the CDR3. Between the trimmed V and J ends, which lost 0 bases and 0 bases, there was a span of 6 bases. Germline V gene lookup returns CDR1 SGHRS and CDR2 YFSETQ. The CDR3 DNA reads TGCGCCAGCAGCTTGGAGGGGGCAACTAATGAAAAACTGTTTTTT. Amino acid sequence: CASSLEGATNEKLFF.

J is TRBJ1-2 and V is TRBV7-2; 7 bases line up with TRBD1. The CDR3 runs to 14 residues. Germline CDR1 and CDR2: SGHTA and FQGNSA. V dropped 7 bases and J dropped 2; count of bases not matched to a gene: 7. The chain's CDR3 is CASTTGRLNYGYTF. For the CDR3, the DNA is TGTGCCAGCACGACAGGGCGGTTAAACTATGGCTACACCTTC.

This clonotype was counted ten times or more. V is TRBV12-3 or TRBV12-4 and J is TRBJ2-7, with TRBD1 as a possible D gene (5 bases). With 5 bases removed from V and 7 bases from J, the gap between germline ends came to 15 bases. The CDR3 has 13 residues. In DNA, the CDR3 is TGTGCCAGCAGTCTCGTGGACAAAGGGGAGCAGTACTTC. Its protein product is CASSLVDKGEQYF.

This clonotype was observed many times. This chain joins TRBV15 and TRBJ2-6; the D call may be TRBD1 or TRBD2 (5 bases each). The CDR3 consists of 19 residues. The ends were cut back, 0 bases at V and 0 bases at J, with 15 bases in the middle. CDR1 and CDR2 from the germline V gene are LNHNV and YYDKDF (reference sequence). CDR3 in amino acids: CATSRDLGSGTSGANVLTF. DNA for the CDR3: TGTGCCACCAGCAGAGATCTAGGTTCAGGGACCTCTGGGGCCAACGTCCTGACTTTC.

The gene calls are TRBV10-3 and TRBJ1-6; the D gene is possibly TRBD1 (5 bases). Trimming shortened V by 6 bases and J by 14 bases, and 11 bases separated the two germline ends. The CDR3 contains 11 residues. The germline gives CDR1 ENHRY, CDR2 SYGVKD. The CDR3, as DNA: TGTGCCATCAGGGACCAGGGAGCCCTCCACTTT. Translation gives CAIRDQGALHF.

This clonotype was detected ten times or more. The chain is built from TRBV3-1 and TRBJ1-2; possible D gene TRBD1, 5 bases. The CDR3 runs 15 residues. The germline CDR1 and CDR2 sequences are LGHDT and YNNKEL (reference sequence). The V and J ends lost 1 base and 6 bases respectively, with 15 bases between them. In DNA, the CDR3 is TGTGCCAGCAGCCAAGCGAATTGGGGGGACGATGGCTACACCTTC. It translates to CASSQANWGDDGYTF.

This sequence joins TRBV14 and TRBJ1-4; D is unresolved. V lost 3 bases to trimming and J lost 7 bases, with 15 bases between them. The CDR3 length is 15 residues. Looked up from germline, CDR1 is SGHDN and CDR2 is FVKESK. The CDR3 loop reads CASSHPEEGTEKLFF. In DNA, the CDR3 is TGTGCCAGCAGCCACCCCGAGGAAGGAACTGAAAAACTGTTTTTT.

This clonotype has at least ten counts. The J gene is TRBJ2-1, the V gene TRBV12-3 or TRBV12-4, with D hard to call. This CDR3 spans 12 amino acids. V lost 6 bases to trimming and J lost 6 bases, with 9 bases between them. This CDR3 reads CASRSFGNEQFF. CDR3 DNA: TGTGCCAGCAGAAGCTTTGGCAATGAGCAGTTCTTC.

This clonotype was recorded many times. The chain is built from TRBV5-4 and TRBJ1-1; tentative D call: TRBD1 (5 bases). This CDR3 is built from 14 residues. Between the trimmed V and J ends, which lost 2 bases and 1 base, there was a span of 9 bases. Per germline, CDR1 SGHNT and CDR2 YYREEE (reference sequence). For the CDR3, the DNA is TGTGCCAGCAGCTTTTCCGACAGGAACACTGAAGCTTTCTTT. Translating it yields CASSFSDRNTEAFF.